This TCR beta chain was sequenced for a study of regulatory and conventional T cells in RAG deficiency. Whole-study findings and limits: Control T-cell subsets had markedly higher Shannon entropy and lower Simpson indices than RAG-deficient patients.

Conventional CD4+ T cells were sorted from blood as CD25-low CD127-high cells. RAG-deficient patients with SCID, Omenn syndrome, or combined immunodeficiency. Only in-frame clones appear in the TCRdb table, and some are missing; sequencing was by immunoSEQ multiplex PCR. The sample records about 1,300 clones, about 80% being singletons. On this clone itself: Its antigen is unknown.

V was cut by 5 bases and J by 6 bases, with 12 bases left in between. The CDR3 consists of 13 residues. Germline CDR1 and CDR2: MNHNS and SASEGT. Sequences were obtained from CD4+ effector T cells sorted from blood. This chain uses TRBV6-1 with TRBJ2-3; D is uncertain. This clonotype was sampled from a human donor with RAG deficiency presenting as severe combined immunodeficiency. CDR3 DNA: TGTGCCAGCAGTAAATCCTTCGGGGATACGCAGTATTTT. This translates into CASSKSFGDTQYF.